A single sample is the source of the 19 T cell receptor beta chains below, sequenced in a study of blood T cell repertoires in COVID-19. Profiled with immunoSEQ multiplex PCR; TCRdb holds only in-frame clones, not every one. The table has 95,000 to 150,000 clones, 82% seen once. Sequenced material: peripheral blood. These receptors originate from a woman in her 70s with acute or convalescent COVID-19.

The V call is TRBV27, the J call TRBJ1-4; possible D gene TRBD1, 5 bases. Germline V gene lookup returns CDR1 MNHEY and CDR2 SMNVEV (reference sequence). The CDR3 is 14 amino acids. With 5 bases removed from V and 7 bases from J, the gap between germline ends came to 14 bases. CDR3 DNA: TGTGCCAGCAGTGGGGGGGGAGAGGGTGAAAAACTGTTTTTT. The encoded protein is CASSGGGEGEKLFF.

This chain connects TRBV18 to TRBJ2-4; TRBD1 aligns across 7 bases. The CDR3 is made up of 15 amino acids. V was clipped by 5 bases and J by 2 bases; unmatched bases: 6. Germline values: CDR1 KGHSH, CDR2 LQKENI. CDR3 residues: CASSTTTGTKNIQYF. In nucleotides, the CDR3 is TGTGCCAGCTCAACAACGACAGGGACCAAAAACATTCAGTACTTC.

The chain recombines TRBV18 with TRBJ2-7, with 9 bases aligning to TRBD1. The germline V gene has CDR1 KGHSH and CDR2 LQKENI. This CDR3 contains 15 residues. J gave up 5 bases and V 2 bases, and 7 bases lay outside the gene matches. CDR3 loop: CASSPTGTGIHEQYF. The CDR3 nucleotides are TGTGCCAGCTCACCAACCGGGACAGGGATCCACGAGCAGTACTTC.

J is TRBJ2-1 and V is TRBV3-1 (or the pseudogene TRBV3-2), with 11 bases identical to TRBD2. The CDR3 spans 15 residues. V gave up 1 base and J gave up 6 bases; unmatched junction bases: 2. Germline loops: CDR1 LGHDT, CDR2 YNNKEL (reference sequence). In nucleotides, the CDR3 is TGTGCCAGCAGCCAAGGACTAGCGGGGCGCAATGAGCAGTTCTTC. This codes for CASSQGLAGRNEQFF.

This chain uses TRBV5-4 with TRBJ2-5, with 7 nucleotides matching TRBD2. Germline-derived CDR1 and CDR2 are SGHNT and YYREEE (reference sequence). The CDR3 covers 14 residues. The trim removed 4 bases at V and 1 base at J, leaving 4 bases unmatched. The CDR3 loop is CASSKSGGQETQYF. In DNA form, the CDR3 reads TGTGCCAGCAGCAAATCGGGGGGCCAAGAGACCCAGTACTTC.

The chain is built from TRBV6-5 and TRBJ2-7; TRBD1 is a possible D gene (6 bases). The ends were cut back, 7 bases at V and 1 base at J, with 17 bases in the middle. Germline V gives CDR1 MNHEY, CDR2 SVGAGI. CDR3 length equals 15 residues. The chain's CDR3 is CASKLTGSPSYEQYF. The CDR3 nucleotides are TGTGCCAGCAAACTTACAGGGTCGCCTTCCTACGAGCAGTACTTC.

The chain recombines TRBV7-8 with TRBJ1-4; 7 bases are a match to TRBD1. V lost 5 bases, J lost 9 bases, and 3 bases stayed unmatched. This CDR3 spans 12 amino acids. Germline CDR1 SGHVS, CDR2 FQNEAQ. The CDR3 nucleotides are TGTGCCAGCAGCCCGGACAGGCAAAAACTGTTTTTT. Amino acid sequence: CASSPDRQKLFF.

This chain connects TRBV10-1 to TRBJ2-1, with 7 bases fitting TRBD1. J lost 5 bases, V lost 3 bases, and 7 bases had no gene match. In germline, CDR1 is WNHNN, CDR2 SYGVQD (reference sequence). The CDR3 consists of 15 residues. Here the CDR3 reads CASSDDRERDNEQFF. The CDR3 nucleotides read TGCGCCAGCAGTGACGACAGGGAACGAGACAATGAGCAGTTCTTC.

This rearrangement joins TRBV7-2 to TRBJ2-1, with TRBD2 identical over 11 bases. This CDR3 region has 15 residues. V was clipped by 5 bases and J by 9 bases; unmatched bases: 9. Germline CDR1 reads SGHTA; CDR2 reads FQGNSA. This chain's CDR3 is CASSPSSGGISEQFF. The CDR3 coding sequence is TGTGCCAGCAGCCCATCTAGCGGGGGGATCAGTGAGCAGTTCTTC. Drawing the rest from reference TRBV7-2 and TRBJ2-1, the complete variable domain is GAGVSQSPSNKVTEKGKDVELRCDPISGHTALYWYRQSLGQGLEFLIYFQGNSAPDKSGLPSDRFSAERTGGSVSTLTIQRTQQEDSAVYLCASSPSSGGISEQFFGPGTRLTVL.

The rearrangement joins TRBV20-1 to TRBJ1-1; D gene uncertain. CDR3 length: 11 residues. V was shortened by 5 bases and J by 3 bases, with 7 bases between the two germline ends. Germline-derived CDR1 and CDR2 are DFQATT and SNEGSKA (reference sequence). CDR3 DNA: TGCAGTGCTTTGTCTGACACTGAAGCTTTCTTT. It encodes CSALSDTEAFF.

This clone was found once. This chain connects TRBV5-4 to TRBJ2-3, with D perhaps TRBD1 (5 bases). There are 14 residues in the CDR3. From germline, CDR1 is SGHNT and CDR2 YYREEE (reference sequence). Trimming stripped 1 base from V and 4 bases from J, with 10 bases between. The CDR3 DNA follows: TGTGCCAGCAGCTTGATGACACAGGCAGATACGCAGTATTTT. Translation gives CASSLMTQADTQYF. Full variable domain (missing parts from reference TRBV5-4 and TRBJ2-3): ETGVTQSPTHLIKTRGQQVTLRCSSQSGHNTVSWYQQALGQGPQFIFQYYREEENGRGNFPPRFSGLQFPNYSSELNVNALELDDSALYLCASSLMTQADTQYFGPGTRLTVL.

This clone was counted a single time. This chain connects TRBV9 to TRBJ2-2; D is unresolved. The CDR3 is made up of 16 amino acids. Trimming took 0 bases from V and 0 from J, leaving 9 bases between them. CDR1 SGDLS and CDR2 YYNGEE come from the germline V gene. The CDR3 spells CASSVDSRSNTGELFF. The DNA of the CDR3 is TGTGCCAGCAGCGTAGACTCTAGGTCGAACACCGGGGAGCTGTTTTTT.

V and J are TRBV7-2 and TRBJ1-5, with a weak D call TRBD1 (5 bases). V was cut by 2 bases and J by 6 bases, with 5 bases left in between. The CDR3 sequence is 12 residues long. The V gene's germline CDR1 is SGHTA and CDR2 FQGNSA. Here the CDR3 reads CASSLRGQPQHF. CDR3 coding DNA: TGTGCCAGCAGCTTAAGGGGTCAGCCCCAGCATTTT. The variable domain in full, with the rest retrieved from reference TRBV7-2 and TRBJ1-5, is GAGVSQSPSNKVTEKGKDVELRCDPISGHTALYWYRQSLGQGLEFLIYFQGNSAPDKSGLPSDRFSAERTGGSVSTLTIQRTQQEDSAVYLCASSLRGQPQHFGDGTRLSIL.

The genes are TRBV5-8 and TRBJ2-1; D may be TRBD2 (6 bases). V gave up 0 bases and J gave up 0 bases, with 10 bases separating them. From germline, CDR1 is SGHTS and CDR2 YDEGEE. There are 16 residues in the CDR3. This CDR3 is CASSLAGGSSYNEQFF. CDR3 in DNA: TGTGCCAGCAGCTTGGCCGGGGGTAGCTCCTACAATGAGCAGTTCTTC.

The J gene is TRBJ2-5, the V gene TRBV11-2, with no clear D. Germline CDR1 reads SGHAT; CDR2 reads FQNNGV. The ends were cut back, 1 base at V and 7 bases at J, with 13 bases in the middle. CDR3 length: 14 residues. CDR3 bases: TGTGCCAGCAGCTTAGTTGGCCCCGCAGGGACCCAGTACTTC. This encodes CASSLVGPAGTQYF.

The rearrangement uses TRBV9 and TRBJ2-3, with TRBD1 matching 8 bases. This CDR3 region has 14 residues. V lost 2 bases and J lost 3; bases outside the gene matches: 2. Germline assignment: CDR1 SGDLS and CDR2 YYNGEE. The CDR3, as DNA: TGTGCCAGCAGCGTCCAGGGGGCAACAGATACGCAGTATTTT. This gives the protein CASSVQGATDTQYF.

This clone came up once. The V and J genes are TRBV5-5 and TRBJ1-3; weak D call: TRBD1 (6 bases). Germline V gene data show CDR1 as SGHKS and CDR2 as YYEKEE (reference sequence). The CDR3 length is 15 residues. V shed 4 bases and J shed 10 bases, with 21 bases lying between them. The CDR3 DNA reads as TGTGCCAGCAGCGAAATGACAGGCCGGGGCTTGACCATATATTTT. It encodes CASSEMTGRGLTIYF.

This chain links TRBV10-3 with TRBJ1-2; D uncertain. Trimming stripped 2 bases from V and 1 base from J, with 8 bases between. The CDR3 contains 14 residues. Germline V lookup: CDR1 ENHRY, CDR2 SYGVKD. CDR3 in amino acids: CAISEERFNYGYTF. For the CDR3, the DNA is TGTGCCATCAGTGAGGAGAGGTTTAACTATGGCTACACCTTC.

The chain links TRBV11-3 to TRBJ2-1; possible D gene TRBD1, 6 bases. The germline V gene encodes CDR1 SGHNT and CDR2 YENEEA. V dropped 1 base and J dropped 3 bases, with 13 bases sitting between them. The CDR3 runs to 16 residues. Here the CDR3 DNA reads TGTGCCAGCAGCTTAGGTCTGGGGGCGGGCTACAATGAGCAGTTCTTC. Translation gives CASSLGLGAGYNEQFF.